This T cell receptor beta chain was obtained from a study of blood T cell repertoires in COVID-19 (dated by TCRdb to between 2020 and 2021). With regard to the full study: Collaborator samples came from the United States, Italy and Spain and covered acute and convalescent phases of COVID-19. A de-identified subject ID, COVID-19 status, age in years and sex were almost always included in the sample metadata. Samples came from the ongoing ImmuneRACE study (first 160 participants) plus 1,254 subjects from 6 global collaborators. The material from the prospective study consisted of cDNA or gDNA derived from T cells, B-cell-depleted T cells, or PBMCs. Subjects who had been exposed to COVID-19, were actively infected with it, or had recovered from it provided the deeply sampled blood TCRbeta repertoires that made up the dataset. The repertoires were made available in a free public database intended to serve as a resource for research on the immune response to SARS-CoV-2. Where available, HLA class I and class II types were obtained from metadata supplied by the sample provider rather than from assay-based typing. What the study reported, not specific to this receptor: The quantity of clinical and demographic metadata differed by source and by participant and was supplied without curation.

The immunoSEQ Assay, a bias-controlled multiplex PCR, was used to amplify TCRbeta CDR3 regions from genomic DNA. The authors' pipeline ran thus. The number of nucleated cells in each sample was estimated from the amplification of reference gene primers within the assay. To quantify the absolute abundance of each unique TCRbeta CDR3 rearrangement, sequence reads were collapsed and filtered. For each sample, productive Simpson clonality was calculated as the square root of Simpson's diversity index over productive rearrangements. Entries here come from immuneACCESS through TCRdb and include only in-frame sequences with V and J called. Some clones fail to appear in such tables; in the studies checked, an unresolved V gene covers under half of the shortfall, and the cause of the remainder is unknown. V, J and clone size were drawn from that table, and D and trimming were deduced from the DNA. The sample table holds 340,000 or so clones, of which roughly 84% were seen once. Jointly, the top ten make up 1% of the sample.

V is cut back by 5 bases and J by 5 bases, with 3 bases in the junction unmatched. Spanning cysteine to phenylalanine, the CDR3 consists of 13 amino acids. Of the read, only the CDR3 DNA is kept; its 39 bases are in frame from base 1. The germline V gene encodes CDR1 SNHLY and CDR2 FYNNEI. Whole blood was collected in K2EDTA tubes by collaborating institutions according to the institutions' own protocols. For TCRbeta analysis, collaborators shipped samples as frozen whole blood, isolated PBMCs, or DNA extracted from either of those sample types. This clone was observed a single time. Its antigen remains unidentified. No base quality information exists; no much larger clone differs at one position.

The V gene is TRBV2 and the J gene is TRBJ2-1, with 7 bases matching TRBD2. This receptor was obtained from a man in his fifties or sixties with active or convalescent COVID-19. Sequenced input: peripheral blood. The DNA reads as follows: TGTGCCAGCAGTCTAGCGGAAGACAATGAGCAGTTCTTC. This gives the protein CASSLAEDNEQFF.